The present TCR beta chain was sequenced within a study of vaccination effects on CD4 cells after COVID-19. In the study overall: A few million PBMC were seeded per well and grown in the presence of about 10 IU/ml IL-2 and 8 to 10 ug/ml peptides.

Germline CDR1 is SGHNT and CDR2 is YYREEE (reference sequence). The CDR3 extends over 14 amino acids. V was shortened by 4 bases and J by 2 bases, with 12 bases between the two germline ends. Some clones are missing from TCRdb's copy, which holds only in-frame ones; the method was immunoSEQ multiplex PCR. The sample gives about 74,000 clones, approximately 77% of which show up once; over 2% is in the top ten. This clone has a handful of counts. The antigen remains unidentified. Investigators separated out CD4+ T cells once about eleven days of culture had passed. A half-medium replacement with IL-2 medium was carried out on days 3 and 7. Whole-study results and caveats: No early post-infection timepoints were available in the study, which also included few convalescent patients.

The V and J genes are TRBV5-4 and TRBJ2-5; tentatively, D is TRBD1 (6 bases). Here the sequenced sample was CD4+ T cells from PBMCs cultured without peptide, taken before COVID-19 vaccination. This sequence originates from a human donor who received a COVID-19 vaccine. In nucleotides, the CDR3 is TGTGCCAGCAGCCCGGGACACCTACAAGAGACCCAGTACTTC. Residues: CASSPGHLQETQYF.